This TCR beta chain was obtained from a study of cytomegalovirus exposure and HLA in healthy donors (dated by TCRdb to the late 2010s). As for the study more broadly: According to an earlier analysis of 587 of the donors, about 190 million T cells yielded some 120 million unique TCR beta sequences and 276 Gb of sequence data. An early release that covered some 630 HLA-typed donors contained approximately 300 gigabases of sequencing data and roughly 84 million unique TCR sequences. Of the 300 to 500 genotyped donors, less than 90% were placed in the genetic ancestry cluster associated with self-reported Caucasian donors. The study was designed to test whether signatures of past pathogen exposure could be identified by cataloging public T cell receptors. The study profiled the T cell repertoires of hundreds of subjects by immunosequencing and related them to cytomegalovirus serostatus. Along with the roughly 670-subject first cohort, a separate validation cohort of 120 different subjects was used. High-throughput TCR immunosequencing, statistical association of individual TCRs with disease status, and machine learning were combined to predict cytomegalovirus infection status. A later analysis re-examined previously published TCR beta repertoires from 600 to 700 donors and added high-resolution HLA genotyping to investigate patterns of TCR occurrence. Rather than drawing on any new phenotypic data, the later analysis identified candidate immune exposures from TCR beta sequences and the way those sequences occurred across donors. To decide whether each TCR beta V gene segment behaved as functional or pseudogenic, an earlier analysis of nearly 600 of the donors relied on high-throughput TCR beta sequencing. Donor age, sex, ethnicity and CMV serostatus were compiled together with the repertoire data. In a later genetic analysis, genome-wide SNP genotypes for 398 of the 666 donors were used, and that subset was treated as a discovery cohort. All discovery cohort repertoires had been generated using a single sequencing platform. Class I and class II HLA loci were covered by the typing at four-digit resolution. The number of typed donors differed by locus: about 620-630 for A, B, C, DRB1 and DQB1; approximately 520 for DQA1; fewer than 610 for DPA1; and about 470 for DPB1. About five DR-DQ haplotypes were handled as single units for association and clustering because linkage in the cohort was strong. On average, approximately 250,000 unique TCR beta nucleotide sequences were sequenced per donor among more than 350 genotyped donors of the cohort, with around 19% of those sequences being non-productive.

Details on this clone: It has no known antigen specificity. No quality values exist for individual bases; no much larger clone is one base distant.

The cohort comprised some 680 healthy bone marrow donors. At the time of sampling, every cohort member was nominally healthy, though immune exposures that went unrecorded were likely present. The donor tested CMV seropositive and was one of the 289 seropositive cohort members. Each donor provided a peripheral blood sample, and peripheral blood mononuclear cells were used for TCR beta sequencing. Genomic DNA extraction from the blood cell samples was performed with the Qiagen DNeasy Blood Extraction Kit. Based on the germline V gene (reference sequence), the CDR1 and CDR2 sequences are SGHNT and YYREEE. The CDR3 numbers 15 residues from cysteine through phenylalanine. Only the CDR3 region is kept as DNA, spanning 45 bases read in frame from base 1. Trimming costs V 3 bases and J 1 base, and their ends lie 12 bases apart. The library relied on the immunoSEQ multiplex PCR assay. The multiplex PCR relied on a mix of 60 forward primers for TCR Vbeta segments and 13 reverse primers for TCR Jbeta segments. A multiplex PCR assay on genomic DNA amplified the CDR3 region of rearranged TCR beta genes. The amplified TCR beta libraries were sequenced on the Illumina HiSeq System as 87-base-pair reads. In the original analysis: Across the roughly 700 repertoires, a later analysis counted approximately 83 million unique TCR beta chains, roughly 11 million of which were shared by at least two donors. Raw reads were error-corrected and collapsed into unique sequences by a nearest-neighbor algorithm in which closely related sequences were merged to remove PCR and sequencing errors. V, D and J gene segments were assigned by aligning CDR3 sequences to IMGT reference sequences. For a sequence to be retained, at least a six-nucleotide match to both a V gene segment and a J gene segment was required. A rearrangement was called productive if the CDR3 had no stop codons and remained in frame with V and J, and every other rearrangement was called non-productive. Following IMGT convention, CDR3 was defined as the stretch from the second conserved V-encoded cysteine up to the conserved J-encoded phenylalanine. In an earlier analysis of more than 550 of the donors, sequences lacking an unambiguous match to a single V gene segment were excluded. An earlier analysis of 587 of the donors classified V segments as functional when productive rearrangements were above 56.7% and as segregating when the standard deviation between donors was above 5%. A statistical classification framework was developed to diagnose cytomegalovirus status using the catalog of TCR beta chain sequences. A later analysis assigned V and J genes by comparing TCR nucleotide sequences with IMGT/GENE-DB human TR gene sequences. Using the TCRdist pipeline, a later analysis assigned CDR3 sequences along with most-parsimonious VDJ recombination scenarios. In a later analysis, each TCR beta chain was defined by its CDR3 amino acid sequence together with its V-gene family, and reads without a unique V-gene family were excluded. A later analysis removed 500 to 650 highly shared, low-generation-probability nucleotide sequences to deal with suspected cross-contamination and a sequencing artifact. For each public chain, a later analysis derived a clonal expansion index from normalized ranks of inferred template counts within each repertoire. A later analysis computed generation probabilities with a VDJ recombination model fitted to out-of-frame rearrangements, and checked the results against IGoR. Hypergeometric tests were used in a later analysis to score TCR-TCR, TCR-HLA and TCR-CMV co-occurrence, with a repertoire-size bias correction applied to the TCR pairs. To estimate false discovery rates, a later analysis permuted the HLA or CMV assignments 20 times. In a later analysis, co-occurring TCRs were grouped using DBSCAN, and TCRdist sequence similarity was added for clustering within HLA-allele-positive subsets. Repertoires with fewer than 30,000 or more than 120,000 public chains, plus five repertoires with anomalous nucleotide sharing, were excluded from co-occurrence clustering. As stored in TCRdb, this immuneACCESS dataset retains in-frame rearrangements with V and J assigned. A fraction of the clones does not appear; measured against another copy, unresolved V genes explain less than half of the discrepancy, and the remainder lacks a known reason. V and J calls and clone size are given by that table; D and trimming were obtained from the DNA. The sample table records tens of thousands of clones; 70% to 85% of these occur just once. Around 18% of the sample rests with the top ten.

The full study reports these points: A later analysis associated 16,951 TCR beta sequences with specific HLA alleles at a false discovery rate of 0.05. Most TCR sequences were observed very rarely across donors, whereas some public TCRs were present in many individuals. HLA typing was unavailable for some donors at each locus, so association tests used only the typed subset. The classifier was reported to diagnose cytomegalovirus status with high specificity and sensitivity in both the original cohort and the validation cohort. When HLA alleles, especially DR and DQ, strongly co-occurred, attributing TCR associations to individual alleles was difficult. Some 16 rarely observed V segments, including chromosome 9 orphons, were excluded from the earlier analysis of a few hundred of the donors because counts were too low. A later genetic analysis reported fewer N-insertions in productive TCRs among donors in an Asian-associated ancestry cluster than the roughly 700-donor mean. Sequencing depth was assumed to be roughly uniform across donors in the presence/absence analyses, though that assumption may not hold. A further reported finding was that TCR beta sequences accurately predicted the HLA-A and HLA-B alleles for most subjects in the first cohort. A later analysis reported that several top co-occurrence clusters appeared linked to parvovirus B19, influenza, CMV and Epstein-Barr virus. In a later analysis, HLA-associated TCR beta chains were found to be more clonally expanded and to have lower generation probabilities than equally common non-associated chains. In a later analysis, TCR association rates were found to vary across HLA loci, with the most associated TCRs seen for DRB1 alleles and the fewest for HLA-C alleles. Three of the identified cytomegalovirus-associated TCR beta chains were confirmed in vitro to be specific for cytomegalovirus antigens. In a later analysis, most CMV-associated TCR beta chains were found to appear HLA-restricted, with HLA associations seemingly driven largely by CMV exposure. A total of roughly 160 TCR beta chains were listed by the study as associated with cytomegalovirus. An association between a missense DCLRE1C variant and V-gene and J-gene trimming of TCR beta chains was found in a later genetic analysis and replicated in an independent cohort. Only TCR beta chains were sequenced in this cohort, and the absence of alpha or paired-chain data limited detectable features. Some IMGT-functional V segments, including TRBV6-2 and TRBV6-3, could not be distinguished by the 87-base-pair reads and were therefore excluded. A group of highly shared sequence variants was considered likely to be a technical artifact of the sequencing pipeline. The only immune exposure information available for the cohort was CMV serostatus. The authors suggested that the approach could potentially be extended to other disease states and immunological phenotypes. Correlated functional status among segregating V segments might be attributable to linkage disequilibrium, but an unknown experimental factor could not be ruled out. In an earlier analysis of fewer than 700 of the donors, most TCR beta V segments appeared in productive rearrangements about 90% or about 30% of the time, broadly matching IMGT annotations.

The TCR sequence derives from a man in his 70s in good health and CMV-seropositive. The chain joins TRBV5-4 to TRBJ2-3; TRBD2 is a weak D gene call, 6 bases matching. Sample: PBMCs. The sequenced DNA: TGTGCCAGCAGCTCCGACCTAGCGCGCACAGATACGCAGTATTTT. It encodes CASSSDLARTDTQYF. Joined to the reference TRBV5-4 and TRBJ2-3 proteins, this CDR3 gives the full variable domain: ETGVTQSPTHLIKTRGQQVTLRCSSQSGHNTVSWYQQALGQGPQFIFQYYREEENGRGNFPPRFSGLQFPNYSSELNVNALELDDSALYLCASSSDLARTDTQYFGPGTRLTVL.